Listed below are T cell receptor beta chains from one sample, sequenced in a study of blood T cell repertoires in COVID-19. The method was immunoSEQ multiplex PCR; TCRdb's version includes in-frame clones alone and lacks a portion of them. This table has about 160,000 clones, over 65% appearing once. The sample comprised PBMCs or T cells enriched from blood (not recorded which). The receptors were sampled from a woman between 45 and 65 years old who had recovered from COVID-19. The CDR3 runs from the conserved cysteine through the conserved F or W. A D gene is named only where the DNA matches it firmly. Expanded clones are given a class, and other clones once, few, many or no size at all.

size: NA
J: TRBJ2-3
V: TRBV30
D: TRBD2
CDR3: CAGGVREGPRDTQYF
DNA: TGTGCTGGAGGGGTGCGGGAGGGCCCACGGGATACGCAGTATTTT

size: NA
J: TRBJ2-5
V: TRBV6-2/TRBV6-3
D: NA
CDR3: CASSRSVVFLGTQYF
DNA: TGTGCCAGCAGCCGATCAGTGGTGTTTCTTGGGACCCAGTACTTC

size: NA
J: TRBJ1-2
V: TRBV6-5
D: NA
CDR3: CASSDQGGAYYGYTF
DNA: TGTGCCAGCAGCGACCAGGGAGGGGCCTACTATGGCTACACCTTC

size: once
J: TRBJ1-1
V: TRBV5-1
D: NA
CDR3: CASSLGQISTEAFF
DNA: TGCGCCAGCAGCTTGGGCCAGATTTCCACTGAAGCTTTCTTT

size: NA
J: TRBJ1-6
V: TRBV6-5
D: NA
CDR3: CASRDRQNSPLHF
DNA: TGTGCCAGCCGAGACAGGCAGAATTCACCCCTCCACTTT

size: NA
J: TRBJ2-1
V: TRBV5-1
D: NA
CDR3: CASSTQPKGTPTPSEQFF
DNA: TGCGCCAGCAGCACTCAACCCAAGGGGACACCCACCCCCTCCGAGCAGTTCTTC

size: NA
J: TRBJ1-2
V: TRBV29-1
D: NA
CDR3: CSVEAFNEGDYGYTF
DNA: TGCAGCGTTGAAGCATTTAACGAGGGCGACTATGGCTACACCTTC

size: NA
J: TRBJ1-3
V: TRBV30
D: NA
CDR3: CACPDGSSGNTIYF
DNA: TGTGCCTGCCCTGACGGGAGCTCTGGAAACACCATATATTTT

size: NA
J: TRBJ1-1
V: TRBV28
D: NA
CDR3: CASSLARSLQNTEAFF
DNA: TGTGCCAGCAGTTTGGCCAGGTCCTTACAGAACACTGAAGCTTTCTTT

size: NA
J: TRBJ2-3
V: TRBV19
D: TRBD1
CDR3: CASSGDRQGDPDTQYF
DNA: TGTGCCAGTAGTGGGGATCGACAGGGCGATCCAGATACGCAGTATTTT

size: NA
J: TRBJ2-5
V: TRBV25-1
D: TRBD1
CDR3: CATKDRGVFRETQYF
DNA: TGTGCCACCAAGGACAGGGGAGTTTTCCGGGAGACCCAGTACTTC

size: NA
J: TRBJ1-2
V: TRBV19
D: NA
CDR3: CASSILAGASSYGYTF
DNA: TGTGCCAGTAGTATTCTGGCAGGGGCCTCCTCCTATGGCTACACCTTC

size: NA
J: TRBJ2-4
V: TRBV5-4
D: NA
CDR3: CASSSRTVLAKNIQYF
DNA: TGTGCCAGCAGCAGCCGGACAGTCCTAGCCAAAAACATTCAGTACTTC

size: NA
J: TRBJ2-1
V: TRBV9
D: NA
CDR3: CASRGGQGTYNEQFF
DNA: TGTGCCAGCAGGGGGGGGCAGGGAACCTACAATGAGCAGTTCTTC

size: NA
J: TRBJ2-3
V: TRBV11-2
D: TRBD1
CDR3: CASSGRTGSRDTQYF
DNA: TGTGCCAGCAGCGGGCGGACAGGGAGTAGAGATACGCAGTATTTT

size: many
J: TRBJ2-1
V: TRBV7-2
D: TRBD2
CDR3: CASSLGGGRRDEQFF
DNA: TGTGCCAGCAGCTTAGGAGGCGGGAGGAGGGATGAGCAGTTCTTC

size: NA
J: TRBJ1-5
V: TRBV19
D: NA
CDR3: CASHFSGIGNQPQHF
DNA: TGTGCCAGCCACTTTTCGGGGATCGGCAATCAGCCCCAGCATTTT

size: NA
J: TRBJ2-3
V: TRBV21-1
D: NA
CDR3: CASRPAASGTSTDTQYF
DNA: TGTGCCAGCAGACCGGCGGCGAGCGGGACTAGCACAGATACGCAGTATTTT

size: NA
J: TRBJ2-5
V: TRBV7-3
D: NA
CDR3: CASSSLVQETQYF
DNA: TGTGCCAGCAGCTCACTGGTACAAGAGACCCAGTACTTC

size: NA
J: TRBJ1-3
V: TRBV14
D: NA
CDR3: CASSQELYALSGNTIYF
DNA: TGTGCCAGCAGCCAAGAACTCTACGCACTCTCTGGAAACACCATATATTTT

size: once
J: TRBJ1-1
V: TRBV5-1
D: TRBD1
CDR3: CASSLETGGTEAFF
DNA: TGCGCCAGCAGCTTGGAGACAGGGGGGACTGAAGCTTTCTTT

size: NA
J: TRBJ2-3
V: TRBV5-4
D: TRBD2
CDR3: CASSLGGLAGATDTQYF
DNA: TGTGCCAGCAGCCTCGGAGGACTAGCGGGGGCCACAGATACGCAGTATTTT

size: NA
J: TRBJ1-3
V: TRBV11-2
D: NA
CDR3: CASSLATGYSGNTIYF
DNA: TGTGCCAGCAGCTTAGCTACAGGTTACTCTGGAAACACCATATATTTT

size: NA
J: TRBJ2-1
V: TRBV6-5
D: TRBD2
CDR3: CASKWGLADEQFF
DNA: TGTGCCAGCAAATGGGGACTAGCGGATGAGCAGTTCTTC

size: NA
J: TRBJ2-3
V: TRBV5-6
D: NA
CDR3: CASSRRGGTDTQYF
DNA: TGTGCCAGCAGCCGAAGGGGGGGTACAGATACGCAGTATTTT

size: NA
J: TRBJ2-3
V: TRBV4-1
D: TRBD2
CDR3: CASSPARGGTDTQYF
DNA: TGCGCCAGCAGCCCGGCCCGGGGAGGGACAGATACGCAGTATTTT

size: NA
J: TRBJ2-2
V: TRBV5-1
D: NA
CDR3: CASRSAANTGELFF
DNA: TGCGCCAGCAGGAGCGCGGCGAACACCGGGGAGCTGTTTTTT

size: NA
J: TRBJ1-2
V: TRBV6-5
D: NA
CDR3: CASRDPGRSLPSYTF
DNA: TGTGCCAGCAGGGATCCAGGGCGTTCTCTTCCCAGCTACACCTTC

size: NA
J: TRBJ1-1
V: TRBV29-1
D: NA
CDR3: CSVAVLVDTEAFF
DNA: TGCAGCGTGGCCGTTCTTGTCGATACTGAAGCTTTCTTT

size: NA
J: TRBJ2-2
V: TRBV7-9
D: NA
CDR3: CASSSSGLDTGELFF
DNA: TGTGCCAGCAGCTCCTCGGGTCTGGACACCGGGGAGCTGTTTTTT

size: NA
J: TRBJ2-3
V: TRBV6-4
D: NA
CDR3: CASSAGVSSTDTQYF
DNA: TGTGCCAGCAGTGCAGGCGTTTCTAGCACAGATACGCAGTATTTT

size: few
J: TRBJ1-4
V: TRBV5-1
D: TRBD1
CDR3: CASSFRGENEKLFF
DNA: TGCGCCAGCAGCTTCAGGGGGGAGAATGAAAAACTGTTTTTT

size: NA
J: TRBJ1-5
V: TRBV15
D: TRBD1
CDR3: CATSLTRQGNQPQHF
DNA: TGTGCCACCAGCTTAACCCGACAGGGAAATCAGCCCCAGCATTTT

size: few
J: TRBJ1-6
V: TRBV5-1
D: NA
CDR3: CASSVGHGGNSPLHF
DNA: TGCGCCAGCAGCGTCGGACACGGGGGAAATTCACCCCTCCACTTT

size: NA
J: TRBJ1-1
V: TRBV19
D: NA
CDR3: CASSMRQETGTEAFF
DNA: TGTGCCAGTAGTATGAGACAGGAAACGGGCACTGAAGCTTTCTTT

size: NA
J: TRBJ1-2
V: TRBV7-9
D: NA
CDR3: CASSLGAANGYTF
DNA: TGTGCCAGCAGCTTAGGGGCAGCCAATGGCTACACCTTC

size: NA
J: TRBJ2-5
V: TRBV30
D: TRBD1
CDR3: CARNAGGGETQYF
DNA: TGTGCCCGCAATGCAGGGGGTGGGGAGACCCAGTACTTC

size: NA
J: TRBJ2-3
V: TRBV9
D: NA
CDR3: CATLPRGGVIYTDTQYF
DNA: TGTGCCACCCTCCCGAGGGGGGGGGTTATATACACAGATACGCAGTATTTT

size: NA
J: TRBJ2-5
V: TRBV5-4
D: NA
CDR3: CASNPTGSSFTGTQYF
DNA: TGTGCCAGCAACCCTACCGGGAGCAGCTTTACAGGGACCCAGTACTTC

size: NA
J: TRBJ1-2
V: TRBV28
D: NA
CDR3: CASSFFARGSNYGYTF
DNA: TGTGCCAGCAGTTTTTTCGCGAGGGGGTCCAACTATGGCTACACCTTC

size: NA
J: TRBJ2-2
V: TRBV5-1
D: NA
CDR3: CASSFGGFGSGELFF
DNA: TGCGCCAGCAGCTTCGGAGGGTTCGGATCCGGGGAGCTGTTTTTT

size: few
J: TRBJ1-5
V: TRBV3-1/TRBV3-2
D: NA
CDR3: CASSQGREGPQHF
DNA: TGTGCCAGCAGCCAGGGCAGGGAAGGTCCCCAGCATTTT

size: many
J: TRBJ1-1
V: TRBV9
D: NA
CDR3: CASSVEAGPNTEAFF
DNA: TGTGCCAGCAGCGTAGAAGCAGGGCCTAACACTGAAGCTTTCTTT

size: NA
J: TRBJ1-2
V: TRBV7-2
D: TRBD1
CDR3: CASSARTGDRSGYTF
DNA: TGTGCCAGCAGCGCTCGGACAGGGGATAGGAGTGGCTACACCTTC

size: NA
J: TRBJ1-6
V: TRBV2
D: NA
CDR3: CASRPGHYNSPLHF
DNA: TGTGCCAGCAGGCCGGGACATTATAATTCACCCCTCCACTTT

size: NA
J: TRBJ2-6
V: TRBV3-1/TRBV3-2
D: NA
CDR3: CASSRLGGGEGGVVYTGANVLTF
DNA: TGTGCCAGCAGCCGGTTGGGGGGAGGCGAGGGTGGGGTCGTCTATACTGGGGCCAACGTCCTGACTTTC

size: NA
J: TRBJ1-5
V: TRBV3-1/TRBV3-2
D: TRBD1
CDR3: CASSHSDRDQPQHF
DNA: TGTGCCAGCAGCCATTCGGACAGGGATCAGCCCCAGCATTTT

size: NA
J: TRBJ1-2
V: TRBV19
D: TRBD1
CDR3: CASSTGQGANGYTF
DNA: TGTGCCAGTAGTACTGGACAGGGGGCGAACGGCTACACCTTC

size: NA
J: TRBJ1-5
V: TRBV7-8
D: NA
CDR3: CASSLLFGQINQPQHF
DNA: TGTGCCAGCAGCCTTCTTTTTGGACAGATTAATCAGCCCCAGCATTTT

size: NA
J: TRBJ1-4
V: TRBV6-5
D: NA
CDR3: CASFRRRINEKLFF
DNA: TGTGCCAGCTTCCGAAGGAGAATTAATGAAAAACTGTTTTTT

size: NA
J: TRBJ1-2
V: TRBV12-5
D: NA
CDR3: CASAEDGGSNYGYTF
DNA: TGTGCTAGTGCCGAAGATGGAGGATCTAACTATGGCTACACCTTC

size: NA
J: TRBJ2-2
V: TRBV11-3
D: TRBD2
CDR3: CASSLGGTKAGELFF
DNA: TGTGCCAGCAGCTTAGGCGGGACTAAGGCCGGGGAGCTGTTTTTT

size: NA
J: TRBJ1-6
V: TRBV28
D: TRBD1
CDR3: CATTGQPLLNSPLHF
DNA: TGTGCCACCACGGGACAGCCATTACTTAATTCACCCCTCCACTTT